These 2 T cell receptor beta chains originate from one sample sequenced in a study of T cell changes during pregnancy in multiple sclerosis. Method: immunoSEQ multiplex PCR; TCRdb's copy keeps in-frame clones and lacks some. This sample yields roughly 38,000 clones, of which about 90% are seen a single time; 1.2% belongs to the top ten. Here the sequenced sample was CD4+ T cells from peripheral blood mononuclear cells, taken before pregnancy. Receptors were obtained from a female donor with multiple sclerosis, enrolled in a pregnancy study.

This clone was recorded once. The V call is TRBV5-1, the J call TRBJ2-3, with 7 bases identical to TRBD1. The CDR3 totals 16 residues. Per the germline V gene, CDR1 is SGHRS and CDR2 is YFSETQ. Trimming at V came to 2 bases and at J to 3 bases, leaving 9 bases not matched to a gene. This CDR3 is CASSFVQGEGTDTQYF. CDR3 in DNA: TGCGCCAGCAGCTTCGTTCAGGGGGAAGGGACAGATACGCAGTATTTT.

The V and J genes are TRBV5-4 and TRBJ1-1; no clear D. The V and J ends lost 4 bases and 3 bases respectively, with 10 bases between them. This CDR3 is 13 amino acids long. Per germline, CDR1 SGHNT and CDR2 YYREEE (reference sequence). The chain's CDR3 is CASSLVDDTEAFF. CDR3 coding DNA: TGTGCCAGCAGCCTAGTCGATGACACTGAAGCTTTCTTT.